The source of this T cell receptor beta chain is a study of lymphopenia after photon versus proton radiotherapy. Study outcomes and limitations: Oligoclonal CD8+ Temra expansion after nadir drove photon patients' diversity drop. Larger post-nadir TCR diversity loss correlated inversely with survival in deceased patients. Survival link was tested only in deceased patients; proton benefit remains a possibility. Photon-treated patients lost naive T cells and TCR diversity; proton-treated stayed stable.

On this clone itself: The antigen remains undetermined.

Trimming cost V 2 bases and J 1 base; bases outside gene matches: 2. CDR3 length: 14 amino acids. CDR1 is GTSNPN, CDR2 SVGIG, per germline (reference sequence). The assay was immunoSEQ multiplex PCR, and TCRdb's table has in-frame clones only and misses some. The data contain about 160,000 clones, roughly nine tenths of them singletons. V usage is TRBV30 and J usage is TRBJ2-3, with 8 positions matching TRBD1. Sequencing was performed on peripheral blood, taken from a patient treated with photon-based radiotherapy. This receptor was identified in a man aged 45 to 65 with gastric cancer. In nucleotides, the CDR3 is TGTGCCTGGAGTTGGGGACAGGGCACAGATACGCAGTATTTT. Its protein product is CAWSWGQGTDTQYF.